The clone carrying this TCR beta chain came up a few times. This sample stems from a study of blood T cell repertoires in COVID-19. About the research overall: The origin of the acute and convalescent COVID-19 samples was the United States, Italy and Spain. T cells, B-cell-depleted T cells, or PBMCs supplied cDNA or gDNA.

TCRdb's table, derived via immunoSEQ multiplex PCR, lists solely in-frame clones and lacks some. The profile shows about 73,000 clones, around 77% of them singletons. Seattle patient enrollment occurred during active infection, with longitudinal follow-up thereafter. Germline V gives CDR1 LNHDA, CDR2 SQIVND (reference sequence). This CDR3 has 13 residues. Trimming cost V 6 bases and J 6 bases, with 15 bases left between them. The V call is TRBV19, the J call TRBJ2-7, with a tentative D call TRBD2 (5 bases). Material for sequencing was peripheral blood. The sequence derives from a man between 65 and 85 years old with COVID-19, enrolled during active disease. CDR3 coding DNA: TGTGCCAGTAGCCCCGCTGTAGGAGGCGAGCAGTACTTC. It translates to CASSPAVGGEQYF.